This entry features one T cell receptor beta chain sequence. Antigen specificity is unknown. A second PCR, run for about 7 to 12 cycles, used a sample-barcoded 5' primer plus a J-beta primer mix. TCRdb recomputed calls from the 5' RACE reads with MiXCR, one row per CDR3 protein. This sample has roughly 800,000 distinct CDR3 sequences, with 20% to 30% found just once. These data belong to a study of blood T cells in healthy people across ages. Broader study findings: Older age coincided with a roughly linear decline in TCR beta diversity per million T cells.

This CDR3 has 13 amino acids. Germline V gives CDR1 MNHEY, CDR2 SMNVEV (reference sequence). V was shortened by 8 bases and J by 10 bases, with 21 bases between the two germline ends. These data also formed part of another study, on T cells of mothers and their children. From that report: Primer M1S, used in the second PCR, introduced sample barcodes and 2-4 random nucleotides. In each mother, TCR beta CDR3 reads exceeded 9 million; in each child, they numbered a few million.

Sequencing input: blood. The clonotype was recovered from a boy aged 5-17 years in good health. This chain connects TRBV27 to TRBJ2-7, with D unresolved. CDR3 nucleotide sequence: TGTGCCAGCGGCCCCCACCGTATGGGTGATCAGTACTTC. Residues: CASGPHRMGDQYF.